The 13 T cell receptor beta chains reported below all come from one sample, sequenced in a study of regulatory T cells in long-lasting Graves disease. Time point described: persistent/refractory GD, antithyroid drugs over 5 years with positive TRAb. Making the TCR library involved RNA that had been extracted from PBMCs. To make TCR beta libraries, researchers used iRepertoire HTBI primers and Arm-PCR of CDR3 regions. TCRdb passed the multiplex PCR reads through MiXCR, listing each CDR3 protein once. The repertoire consists of almost 350,000 distinct CDR3 sequences, with around a fifth occurring once and the leading ten covering less than 35%. The sequencing used peripheral blood mononuclear cells (PBMCs), collected when the disease was refractory, from a patient treated with antithyroid drugs. The origin of the receptors is a female donor with Graves disease.

This clonotype came up many times. The gene calls are TRBV2 and TRBJ2-7, with 8 bases matching TRBD2. CDR1 SNHLY and CDR2 FYNNEI come from the germline V gene. This CDR3 has 14 amino acids. V shed 7 bases and J 4 bases; nucleotides not matched to a gene: 9. CDR3 amino acids: CASNPTGGPYEQYF. The CDR3 DNA reads as TGTGCCAGCAATCCTACGGGAGGGCCGTACGAGCAGTACTTC.

In its sample, this clonotype was seen many times. The V gene is TRBV12-3 or TRBV12-4, the J gene TRBJ1-5, with a tentative D call TRBD1 (5 bases). The CDR3 consists of 13 residues. V lost 8 bases and J 3 bases, leaving 11 bases between the germline ends. CDR3 in amino acids: CASCRQLNQPQHF. The DNA for the CDR3 is TGTGCCAGCTGTAGACAGCTCAATCAGCCCCAGCATTTT.

The sample holds a few counts of this clonotype. This rearrangement joins TRBV7-2 to TRBJ2-1, with 7 positions matching TRBD1. With 5 bases clipped from V and 4 bases from J, the junction kept 8 bases outside the gene matches. The length of the CDR3 is 15 residues. Germline V gene data show CDR1 as SGHTA and CDR2 as FQGNSA. The CDR3 is CASSRQGTYYNEQFF. The DNA of the CDR3 is TGTGCCAGCAGCCGACAGGGTACCTATTACAATGAGCAGTTCTTC.

In DNA form, the CDR3 reads TGTGCCAGCAGCTTCCCGGGACAGGGGGCAGGTCAGCCCCAGCATTTT. It specifies CASSFPGQGAGQPQHF. The chain is built from TRBV7-2 and TRBJ1-5, with 12 nucleotides matching TRBD1. The ends lost 3 bases at V and 6 bases at J; junction bases unmatched: 6. This CDR3 comprises 16 residues. CDR1 and CDR2 from the germline V gene are SGHTA and FQGNSA.

Many counts were recorded for this clonotype. The CDR3 protein is CASSLFGYRELNTEAFF. DNA for the CDR3: TGTGCCAGCAGCTTATTCGGATACAGGGAACTGAACACTGAAGCTTTCTTT. The chain employs TRBV7-2 and TRBJ1-1; D possibly corresponds to TRBD1 (6 bases). Trimming left V 2 bases short and J 0 bases short, with 16 bases between. CDR3 length equals 17 residues. Germline V gives CDR1 SGHTA, CDR2 FQGNSA.

This clonotype turned up a few times. The V and J genes are TRBV10-2 and TRBJ2-3; 8 bases match TRBD1. This CDR3 region has 16 residues. The germline V gene encodes CDR1 WSHSY and CDR2 SAAADI. Trimming at V came to 0 bases and at J to 2 bases, leaving 4 bases not matched to a gene. This CDR3 reads CASSESRQGTTDTQYF. CDR3 DNA sequence: TGCGCCAGCAGTGAGTCAAGACAGGGGACCACAGATACGCAGTATTTT.

Many counts were recorded for this clonotype. The rearrangement links TRBV30 to TRBJ1-1, with D unresolved. The CDR3 totals 12 residues. V was pared by 4 bases and J by 3 bases, with 9 bases between. CDR1 is GTSNPN and CDR2 is SVGIG in the germline V gene (reference sequence). The CDR3 bases are TGTGCCTGGAACCAGATGTACACTGAAGCTTTCTTT. As protein: CAWNQMYTEAFF.

In its sample, this clonotype was seen a few times. V is TRBV27 and J is TRBJ1-1; possible D gene TRBD1, 5 bases. The V end lost 3 bases, the J end lost 2 bases, and 10 bases lay between the germline ends. Germline V gene sequence: CDR1 MNHEY, CDR2 SMNVEV (reference sequence). CDR3 size: 14 residues. CDR3 sequence reads: CASSFRGHNTEAFF. The CDR3 nucleotides read TGTGCCAGCAGTTTCCGGGGCCATAACACTGAAGCTTTCTTT.

The chain has TRBV6-1 and TRBJ2-3; tentative D call: TRBD2 (6 bases). V was cut by 9 bases and J by 2 bases, with 9 bases left in between. The CDR3 length is 12 residues. CDR1 is MNHNS and CDR2 is SASEGT in the germline V gene. For the CDR3, the DNA is TGTGCCAGTCGGGGGACCACAGATACGCAGTATTTT. It yields the protein CASRGTTDTQYF.

This clonotype was seen a handful of times. The chain recombines TRBV7-9 with TRBJ2-5; TRBD2 aligns across 9 bases. This CDR3 is 15 amino acids long. Germline values: CDR1 SEHNR, CDR2 FQNEAQ (reference sequence). With V trimmed by 5 bases and J by 4 bases, 8 bases remained unmatched. CDR3 nucleotides: TGTGCCAGCAGCCGCGCTGGCGGGAGGGGAGAGACCCAGTACTTC. This codes for CASSRAGGRGETQYF.

V and J are TRBV11-2 and TRBJ1-6, with 10 bases identical to TRBD1. Germline V lookup: CDR1 SGHAT, CDR2 FQNNGV. The V segment lost 5 bases and the J segment 3 bases; nucleotides outside the gene matches: 7. The CDR3 is 17 residues long. The CDR3 is CASSHDRGQFYNSPLHF. Written as DNA, the CDR3 is TGTGCCAGCAGCCATGACAGGGGGCAGTTCTATAATTCACCCCTCCACTTT. The complete variable domain, with remaining parts taken from reference TRBV11-2 and TRBJ1-6, reads EAGVAQSPRYKIIEKRQSVAFWCNPISGHATLYWYQQILGQGPKLLIQFQNNGVVDDSQLPKDRFSAERLKGVDSTLKIQPAKLEDSAVYLCASSHDRGQFYNSPLHFGNGTRLTVT.

This clonotype was detected many times. The J gene is TRBJ2-7, the V gene TRBV30, with TRBD1 matching over 7 bases. Germline V gene sequence: CDR1 GTSNPN, CDR2 SVGIG (reference sequence). J gave up 6 bases and V 1 base, and 9 bases lay outside the gene matches. This CDR3 has 14 residues. The CDR3 here is CAWSADRTGLEQYF. CDR3 DNA sequence: TGTGCCTGGAGTGCAGATAGGACAGGCCTCGAGCAGTACTTC. Drawing the rest from reference TRBV30 and TRBJ2-7, the complete variable domain is SQTIHQWPATLVQPVGSPLSLECTVEGTSNPNLYWYRQAAGRGLQLLFYSVGIGQISSEVPQNLSASRPQDRQFILSSKKLLLSDSGFYLCAWSADRTGLEQYFGPGTRLTVT.

This clonotype was counted many times. The rearrangement links TRBV2 to TRBJ2-5, with 8 bases lining up with TRBD1. The CDR3 runs 13 residues. CDR1 SNHLY and CDR2 FYNNEI come from the germline V gene. The V segment lost 7 bases and the J segment 3 bases; nucleotides outside the gene matches: 4. The CDR3: CASTRTGKETQYF. Written as DNA, the CDR3 is TGTGCCAGCACCCGGACAGGGAAAGAGACCCAGTACTTC. The whole variable domain, filled in from reference TRBV2 and TRBJ2-5, reads EPEVTQTPSHQVTQMGQEVILRCVPISNHLYFYWYRQILGQKVEFLVSFYNNEISEKSEIFDDQFSVERPDGSNFTLKIRSTKLEDSAMYFCASTRTGKETQYFGPGTRLLVL.